This T cell receptor (beta chain) was recorded in a study of monozygotic twins with inflammatory bowel disease. About this clonotype: Its matching antigen is unknown.

cDNA for each sample came from eight separate reactions. TCRdb re-called the 5' RACE reads; every CDR3 protein appears as one record, without DNA. The sample features 150,000 or so distinct CDR3 sequences, with about 1.2% in its top ten. This CDR3 has 11 amino acids. CDR1 and CDR2 (germline): SGHRS, YFSETQ. Notes on the study in general: Repertoire likeness was no different across concordant and discordant twins, perhaps owing to restricted power. Especially with disease activity, IBD patients shared fewer clonotypes with others than healthy twins did.

Sample: blood. The chain uses TRBV5-1 and TRBJ2-2. The sequence derives from a human donor with ulcerative colitis or Crohn's disease, or a healthy co-twin of an affected twin (not recorded which). CDR3 protein: CASRLDGELFF.